The TCR beta chain under discussion was sequenced for a study of T cell responses to AZD1222 COVID-19 vaccine. Study results and limitations: Females outnumbered males among donors, who were mostly white British; clonal diversity was possibly underestimated. Seropositive AZD1222 recipients at baseline numbered only five or six.

Per germline, CDR1 SGDLS and CDR2 YYNGEE. After removal of 0 bases from V and 13 bases from J, the junction contained 7 bases not matched to a gene. The CDR3 totals 14 residues. With regard to this clone: Antigen specificity is unknown.

Clones were sequenced by immunoSEQ multiplex PCR, and TCRdb holds only the in-frame ones, with some missing. The sample has 160,000 or so clones, 85% to 90% seen once; the top ten hold about a tenth. V gene TRBV9 combines with J gene TRBJ2-2; 9 bases are a match to TRBD2. This receptor was identified in an adult who received the AZD1222 COVID-19 vaccine. Sequences were derived from peripheral blood, sampled 28 days after the second AZD1222 dose. CDR3 amino acids: CASSVGTDSGRLFF. As DNA, the CDR3 is TGTGCCAGCAGCGTAGGAACCGATAGCGGGAGGCTGTTTTTT.